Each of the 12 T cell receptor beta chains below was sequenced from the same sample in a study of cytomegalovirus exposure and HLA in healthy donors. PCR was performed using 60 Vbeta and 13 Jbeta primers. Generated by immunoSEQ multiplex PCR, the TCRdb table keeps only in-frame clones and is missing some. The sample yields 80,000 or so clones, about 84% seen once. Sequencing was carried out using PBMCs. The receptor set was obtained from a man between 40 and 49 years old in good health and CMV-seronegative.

CDR3 nucleotides: TGCGCCAGCAGCCACCAATGGCGGGGGGGCGTTAAGAATGAGCAGTTCTTC. This encodes CASSHQWRGGVKNEQFF. The chain uses TRBV23-1 and TRBJ2-1; 9 bases map to TRBD2. TRBV23-1 is flagged as an ORF with uncertain function. This CDR3 has 17 amino acids. The V and J ends lost 6 bases and 7 bases, in that order; junction bases with no gene match: 16.

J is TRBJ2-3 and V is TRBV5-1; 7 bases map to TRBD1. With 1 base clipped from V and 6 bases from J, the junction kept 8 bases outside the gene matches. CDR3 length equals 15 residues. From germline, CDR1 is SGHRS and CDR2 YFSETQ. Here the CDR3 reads CASSLRDRAVDTQYF. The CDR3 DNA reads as TGCGCCAGCAGCTTGAGAGACAGGGCTGTCGATACGCAGTATTTT.

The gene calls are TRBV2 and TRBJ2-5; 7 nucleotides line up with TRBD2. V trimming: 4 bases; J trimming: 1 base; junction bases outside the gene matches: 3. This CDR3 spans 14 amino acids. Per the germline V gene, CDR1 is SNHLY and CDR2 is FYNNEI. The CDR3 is CASSVGTIQETQYF. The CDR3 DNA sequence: TGTGCCAGCAGTGTGGGGACTATCCAAGAGACCCAGTACTTC.

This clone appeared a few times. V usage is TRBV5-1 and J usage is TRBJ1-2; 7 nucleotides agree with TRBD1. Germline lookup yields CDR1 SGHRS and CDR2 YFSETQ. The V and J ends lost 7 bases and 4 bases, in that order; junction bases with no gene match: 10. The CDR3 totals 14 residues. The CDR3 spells CASGLSGGPYGYTF. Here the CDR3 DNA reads TGCGCCAGCGGTTTGTCAGGGGGTCCCTATGGCTACACCTTC. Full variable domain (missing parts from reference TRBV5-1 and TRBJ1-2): KAGVTQTPRYLIKTRGQQVTLSCSPISGHRSVSWYQQTPGQGLQFLFEYFSETQRNKGNFPGRFSGRQFSNSRSEMNVSTLELGDSALYLCASGLSGGPYGYTFGSGTRLTVV.

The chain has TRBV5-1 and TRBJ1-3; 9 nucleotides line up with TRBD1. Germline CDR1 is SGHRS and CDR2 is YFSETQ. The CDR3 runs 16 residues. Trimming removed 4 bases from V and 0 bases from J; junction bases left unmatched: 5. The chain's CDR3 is CASSLGTGSSGNTIYF. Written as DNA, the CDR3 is TGCGCCAGCAGCCTCGGGACAGGGAGCTCTGGAAACACCATATATTTT.

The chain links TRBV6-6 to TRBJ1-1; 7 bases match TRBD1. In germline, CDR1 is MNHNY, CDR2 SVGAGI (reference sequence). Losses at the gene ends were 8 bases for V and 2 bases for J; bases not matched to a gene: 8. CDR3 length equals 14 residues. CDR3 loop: CASGEQGRNTEAFF. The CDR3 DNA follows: TGTGCCAGCGGCGAACAGGGGCGCAACACTGAAGCTTTCTTT.

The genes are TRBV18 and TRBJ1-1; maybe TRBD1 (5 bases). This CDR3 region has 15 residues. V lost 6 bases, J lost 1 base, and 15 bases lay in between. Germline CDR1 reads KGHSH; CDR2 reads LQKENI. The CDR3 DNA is TGTGCCAGCTCCCCGCAGGGTGGTGAGAACACTGAAGCTTTCTTT. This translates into CASSPQGGENTEAFF.

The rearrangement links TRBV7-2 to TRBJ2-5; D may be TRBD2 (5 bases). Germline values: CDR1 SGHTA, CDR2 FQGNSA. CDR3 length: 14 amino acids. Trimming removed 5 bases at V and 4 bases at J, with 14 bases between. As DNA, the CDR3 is TGTGCCAGCAGCGTCACTAGGTTTTCAGAGACCCAGTACTTC. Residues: CASSVTRFSETQYF.

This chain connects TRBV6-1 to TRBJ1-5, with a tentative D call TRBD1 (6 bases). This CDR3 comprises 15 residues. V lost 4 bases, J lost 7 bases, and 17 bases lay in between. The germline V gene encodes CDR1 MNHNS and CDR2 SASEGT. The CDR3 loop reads CASSGSRGFGQPQHF. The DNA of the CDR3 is TGTGCCAGCAGTGGGAGCAGGGGATTCGGACAGCCCCAGCATTTT.

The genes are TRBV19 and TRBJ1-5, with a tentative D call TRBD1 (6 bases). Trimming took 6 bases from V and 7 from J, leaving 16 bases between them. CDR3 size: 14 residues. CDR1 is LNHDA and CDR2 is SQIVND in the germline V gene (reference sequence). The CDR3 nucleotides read TGTGCCAGTAGGCTCCTGGGGGCGCGGCAGCCCCAGCATTTT. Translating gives CASRLLGARQPQHF.

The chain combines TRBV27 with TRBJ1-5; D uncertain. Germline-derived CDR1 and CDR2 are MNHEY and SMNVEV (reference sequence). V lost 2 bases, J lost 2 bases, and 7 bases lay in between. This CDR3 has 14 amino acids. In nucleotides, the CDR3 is TGTGCCAGCAGTTTAAATAGTGGCAATCAGCCCCAGCATTTT. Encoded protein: CASSLNSGNQPQHF.

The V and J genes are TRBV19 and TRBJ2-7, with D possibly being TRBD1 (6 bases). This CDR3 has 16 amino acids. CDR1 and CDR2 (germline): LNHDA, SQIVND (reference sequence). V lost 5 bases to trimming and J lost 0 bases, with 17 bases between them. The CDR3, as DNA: TGTGCCAGTAGTCCCCAGGGGCGCCTGAGCTCCTACGAGCAGTACTTC. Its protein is CASSPQGRLSSYEQYF.